Described below is a single T cell receptor beta chain sequence and its context. The antigen this receptor binds is unknown. There are no base qualities to consult, and no much larger clone falls within one base. Libraries were made using the immunoSEQ multiplex PCR assay. For the multiplex PCR, a mixture combining 60 forward primers for TCR Vbeta segments and 13 reverse primers for TCR Jbeta segments was used. A multiplex PCR assay on genomic DNA amplified the CDR3 region of rearranged TCR beta genes. The amplified TCR beta libraries were sequenced on the Illumina HiSeq System as 87-base-pair reads. As for the authors' bioinformatics: A later analysis tallied around 87 million unique TCR beta chains across the 600 to 700 repertoires, and about 12 million of those chains were shared by two or more donors. Raw reads were error-corrected and collapsed into unique sequences by a nearest-neighbor algorithm in which closely related sequences were merged to remove PCR and sequencing errors. V, D and J gene segments were assigned by aligning CDR3 sequences to IMGT reference sequences. For a sequence to be retained, a match of at least six nucleotides was required to both a V gene segment and a J gene segment. A rearrangement was called productive if the CDR3 had no stop codons and remained in frame with V and J, and every other rearrangement was called non-productive. CDR3 was defined by IMGT convention, running from the second conserved V-encoded cysteine to the conserved J-encoded phenylalanine. The earlier analysis of some 600 of the donors excluded sequences that lacked an unambiguous match to a single V gene segment. An earlier analysis of several hundred of the donors called V segments functional above 56.7% productive rearrangements and segregating when the between-donor standard deviation exceeded 5%. A statistical classification framework was built for diagnosing cytomegalovirus status from the catalog of TCR beta chain sequences. A later analysis assigned V and J genes by comparing TCR nucleotide sequences with IMGT/GENE-DB human TR gene sequences. A later analysis assigned CDR3 sequences and most-parsimonious VDJ recombination scenarios with the TCRdist pipeline. In a later analysis, each TCR beta chain was defined by its CDR3 amino acid sequence together with its V-gene family, and reads without a unique V-gene family were excluded. A later analysis removed over 500 highly shared, low-generation-probability nucleotide sequences to deal with suspected cross-contamination and a sequencing artifact. For each public chain, a later analysis derived a clonal expansion index from normalized ranks of inferred template counts within each repertoire. Generation probabilities in a later analysis came from a VDJ recombination model fitted to out-of-frame rearrangements, and those results were checked against IGoR. A later analysis scored TCR-TCR, TCR-HLA and TCR-CMV co-occurrence with hypergeometric tests, applying a repertoire-size bias correction to TCR pairs. A later analysis estimated false discovery rates by permuting HLA or CMV assignments 20 times. A later analysis grouped co-occurring TCRs with DBSCAN, adding TCRdist sequence similarity when clustering within HLA-allele-positive subsets. For co-occurrence clustering, repertoires with fewer than 30,000 or more than 120,000 public chains were excluded, along with five or six repertoires with anomalous nucleotide sharing. TCRdb took this table from immuneACCESS and kept in-frame rearrangements with V and J called. Such tables lack part of the clones; where checked against another copy, unresolved V genes explain under half of the gap, and the rest is unexplained. The DNA was the basis for D and trimming; V, J and clone size are from that table. The sample records 150,000 to 200,000 clones, 65% to 85% of which are singletons. The ten most abundant clones make up around 0.8% of the sample.

The data are from a study of cytomegalovirus exposure and HLA in healthy donors (dated by TCRdb to the late 2010s). Broadly, across the study: An earlier analysis of approximately 590 of the donors reported 250 to 350 Gb of sequence data and around 110 million unique TCR beta sequences from about 180 million T cells. In a later analysis, previously published TCR beta repertoires from 500 to 750 donors were re-analyzed and high-resolution HLA genotyping was added so that TCR occurrence patterns could be studied. All discovery cohort repertoires had been generated using a single sequencing platform. HLA typing covered class I and class II loci at four-digit resolution. An earlier analysis of several hundred of the donors applied high-throughput TCR beta sequencing to assess whether each TCR beta V gene segment acted as functional or pseudogenic. Alongside the repertoire data, information on donor age, sex, ethnicity and CMV serostatus was compiled. Roughly 5 DR-DQ haplotypes were treated as single units for association and clustering because of strong linkage in the cohort. An early release that covered about 600 HLA-typed donors contained around 330 gigabases of sequencing data and about 84 million unique TCR sequences. A separate validation cohort of 100 to 150 different subjects was used in addition to the 666-subject first cohort. In a later genetic analysis, genome-wide SNP genotypes for about 55% of the 666 donors were used, and that subset was treated as a discovery cohort. In the later analysis, no new phenotypic data were used to find candidate immune exposures; instead, reliance was placed on TCR beta sequences and their occurrence across donors. The study aimed to test whether signatures of past pathogen exposure could be identified by cataloging public T cell receptors. The number of typed donors differed by locus: roughly 629-640 for A, B, C, DRB1 and DQB1; 522 for DQA1; 606 for DPA1; and approximately 450 for DPB1. Of the 398 genotyped donors, about 84% fell in the genetic ancestry cluster associated with self-reported Caucasian donors. To predict cytomegalovirus infection status, the study combined high-throughput TCR immunosequencing, statistical association of individual TCRs with disease status, and machine learning. The study profiled the T cell repertoires of 500 to 800 subjects by immunosequencing and related them to cytomegalovirus serostatus. Across approximately 400 genotyped donors of the cohort, an average of approximately 240,000 unique TCR beta nucleotide sequences per donor were sequenced, and approximately 17% of those sequences were non-productive.

The germline ends are 9 bases apart after V is trimmed by 1 base and J by 4 bases. The CDR3 starts with the cysteine, ends with the phenylalanine, and has 14 residues. The only DNA kept is the CDR3, 42 bases in frame from the first base. The germline V gene provides CDR1 SGHTA and CDR2 FQGNSA. General conclusions and limits of the study: Assigning TCR associations to individual alleles was difficult when HLA alleles, especially DR and DQ, strongly co-occurred. In a later analysis, around 15,000 TCR beta sequences were associated with specific HLA alleles at a false discovery rate of 0.05. Because the 87-base-pair reads could not distinguish some IMGT-functional V segments, including TRBV6-2 and TRBV6-3, those segments were excluded. A later analysis reported that several top co-occurrence clusters appeared linked to parvovirus B19, influenza, CMV and Epstein-Barr virus. The classifier was reported to diagnose cytomegalovirus status with high specificity and sensitivity in both the original cohort and the validation cohort. Linkage disequilibrium might explain the correlated functional status among segregating V segments, but an unknown experimental factor could not be ruled out. Compared with the approximately 710-donor mean, donors in an Asian-associated ancestry cluster had fewer N-insertions in productive TCRs, according to a later genetic analysis. Compared with equally common non-associated chains, HLA-associated TCR beta chains in a later analysis were more clonally expanded and had lower generation probabilities. According to a later analysis, TCR association rates differed among HLA loci, with DRB1 alleles showing the most associated TCRs and HLA-C alleles showing the fewest. The presence/absence analyses assumed that sequencing depth was roughly uniform across donors, and that assumption may not be true. Three of the identified cytomegalovirus-associated TCR beta chains were confirmed in vitro to be specific for cytomegalovirus antigens. In an earlier analysis of 450 to 750 of the donors, most TCR beta V segments appeared in productive rearrangements about 87% or about 30% of the time, broadly matching IMGT annotations. A cluster of highly shared sequence variants was judged likely to be a technical artifact of the sequencing pipeline. V-gene and J-gene trimming of TCR beta chains was associated with a missense DCLRE1C variant in a later genetic analysis, and the association was replicated in an independent cohort. Across donors, most TCR sequences were observed very rarely, whereas some public TCRs were present in many individuals. The cohort was sequenced for TCR beta chains only, and without alpha or paired-chain data the features that could be detected were limited. A later analysis found that most CMV-associated TCR beta chains appeared HLA-restricted, with HLA associations seemingly driven largely by CMV exposure. The earlier analysis of some 540 of the donors excluded some 16 rarely observed V segments, including chromosome 9 orphons, because counts were too low. A further reported finding was that TCR beta sequences accurately predicted the HLA-A and HLA-B alleles for most subjects in the first cohort. Because HLA typing was missing for some donors at each locus, association tests included only the typed subset. The only immune exposure information available for the cohort was CMV serostatus. According to the authors, the approach could potentially be generalized to other disease states and immunological phenotypes. In the study, approximately 150 TCR beta chains were listed as associated with cytomegalovirus.

In total, approximately 700 healthy bone marrow donors made up the cohort. At the time of sampling, every cohort member was nominally healthy, though immune exposures that went unrecorded were likely present. The donor was CMV seronegative and was included in the group of a few hundred seronegative cohort members. Every donor gave a peripheral blood sample, and the peripheral blood mononuclear cells from that sample were used for TCR beta sequencing. The Qiagen DNeasy Blood Extraction Kit was used to extract genomic DNA from the blood cell samples. The clonotype originates from a woman between 18 and 29 years old in good health and CMV-seronegative. The sequencing input was PBMCs. The chain employs TRBV7-2 and TRBJ2-3; the D gene assignment is ambiguous. CDR3 loop: CASSLDLPADTQYF. The base sequence is TGTGCCAGCAGCTTAGACCTACCGGCAGATACGCAGTATTTT.